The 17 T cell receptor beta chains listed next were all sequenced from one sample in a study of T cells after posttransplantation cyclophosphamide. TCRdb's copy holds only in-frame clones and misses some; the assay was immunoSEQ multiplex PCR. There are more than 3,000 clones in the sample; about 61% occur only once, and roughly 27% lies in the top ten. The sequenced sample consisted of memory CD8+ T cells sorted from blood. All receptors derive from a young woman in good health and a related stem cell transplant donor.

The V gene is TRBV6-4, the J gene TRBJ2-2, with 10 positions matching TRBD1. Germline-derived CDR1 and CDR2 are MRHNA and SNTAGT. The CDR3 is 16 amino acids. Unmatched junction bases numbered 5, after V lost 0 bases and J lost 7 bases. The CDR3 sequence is CASSDSEGQGVGELFF. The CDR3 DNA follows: TGTGCCAGCAGTGACTCGGAAGGACAGGGGGTCGGGGAGCTGTTTTTT.

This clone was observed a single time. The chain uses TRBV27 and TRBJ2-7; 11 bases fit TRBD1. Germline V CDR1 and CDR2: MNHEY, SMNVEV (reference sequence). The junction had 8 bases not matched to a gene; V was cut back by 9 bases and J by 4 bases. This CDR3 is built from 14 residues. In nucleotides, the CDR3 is TGTGCCAGTCGCGGACAGGGGGCATGGTACGAGCAGTACTTC. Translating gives CASRGQGAWYEQYF.

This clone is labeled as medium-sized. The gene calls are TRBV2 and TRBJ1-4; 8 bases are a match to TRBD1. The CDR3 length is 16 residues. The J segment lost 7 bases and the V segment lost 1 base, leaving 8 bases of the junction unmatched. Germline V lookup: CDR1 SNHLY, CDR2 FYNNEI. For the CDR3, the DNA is TGTGCCAGCAGTGAAGGGGAGACAGGGGTTGCTGAAAAACTGTTTTTT. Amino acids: CASSEGETGVAEKLFF.

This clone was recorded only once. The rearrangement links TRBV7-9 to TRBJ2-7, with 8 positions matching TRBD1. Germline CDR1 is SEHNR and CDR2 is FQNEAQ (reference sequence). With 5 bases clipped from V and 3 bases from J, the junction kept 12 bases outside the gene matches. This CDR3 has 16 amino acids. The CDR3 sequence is CASSLLFSDRDYEQYF. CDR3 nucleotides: TGTGCCAGCAGCCTCCTATTTTCGGACAGGGACTACGAGCAGTACTTC.

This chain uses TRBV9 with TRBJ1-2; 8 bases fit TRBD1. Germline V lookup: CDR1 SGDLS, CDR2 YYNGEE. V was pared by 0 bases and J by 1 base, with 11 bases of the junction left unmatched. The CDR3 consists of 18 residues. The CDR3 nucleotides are TGTGCCAGCAGCGTAGTTGAGGGCAGGGGGCCTTATAACTATGGCTACACCTTC. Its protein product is CASSVVEGRGPYNYGYTF.

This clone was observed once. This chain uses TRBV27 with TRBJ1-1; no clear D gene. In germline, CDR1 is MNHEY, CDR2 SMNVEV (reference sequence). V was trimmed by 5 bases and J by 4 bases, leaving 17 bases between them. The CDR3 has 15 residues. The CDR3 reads CASSAGTATRTEAFF. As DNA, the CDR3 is TGTGCCAGCAGTGCAGGAACGGCGACGCGCACTGAAGCTTTCTTT.

The DNA of the CDR3 is TGTGCCAGCAGTGACGGGGTTTCTAGCGGGGGTGATGAGCAGTTCTTC. Protein: CASSDGVSSGGDEQFF. The chain employs TRBV6-4 and TRBJ2-1; 10 bases align to TRBD2. The CDR3 runs 16 residues. Germline V gives CDR1 MRHNA, CDR2 SNTAGT. The V and J ends lost 2 bases and 8 bases, in that order; junction bases with no gene match: 9.

CDR3 in amino acids: CASSPEKGRTASPQHF. In DNA form, the CDR3 reads TGTGCCAGCAGCCCCGAAAAGGGGCGGACCGCATCGCCCCAGCATTTT. The chain recombines TRBV5-5 with TRBJ1-5, with D possibly TRBD1 on 5 matching bases. Germline V gives CDR1 SGHKS, CDR2 YYEKEE (reference sequence). With 4 bases removed from V and 9 bases from J, the gap between germline ends came to 23 bases. The CDR3 is 16 amino acids.

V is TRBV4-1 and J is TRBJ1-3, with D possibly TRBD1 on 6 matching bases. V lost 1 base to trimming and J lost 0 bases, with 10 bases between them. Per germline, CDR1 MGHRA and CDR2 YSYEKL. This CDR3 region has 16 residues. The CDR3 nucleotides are TGCGCCAGCAGCCAAGCGTCACAGGGCTCTGGAAACACCATATATTTT. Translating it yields CASSQASQGSGNTIYF.

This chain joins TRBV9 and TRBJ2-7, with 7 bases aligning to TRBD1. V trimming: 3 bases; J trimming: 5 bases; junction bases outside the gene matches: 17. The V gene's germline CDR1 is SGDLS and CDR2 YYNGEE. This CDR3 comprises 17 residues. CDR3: CASSADPDRVKPNEQYF. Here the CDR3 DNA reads TGTGCCAGCAGCGCAGACCCCGACAGGGTCAAGCCCAACGAGCAGTACTTC.

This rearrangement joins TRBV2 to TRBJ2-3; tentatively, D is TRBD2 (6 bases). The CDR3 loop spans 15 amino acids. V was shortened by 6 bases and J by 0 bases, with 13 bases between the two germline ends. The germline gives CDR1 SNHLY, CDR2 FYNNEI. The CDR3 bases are TGTGCCAGCAGACTCGGAGGGTTTAGCACAGATACGCAGTATTTT. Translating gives CASRLGGFSTDTQYF.

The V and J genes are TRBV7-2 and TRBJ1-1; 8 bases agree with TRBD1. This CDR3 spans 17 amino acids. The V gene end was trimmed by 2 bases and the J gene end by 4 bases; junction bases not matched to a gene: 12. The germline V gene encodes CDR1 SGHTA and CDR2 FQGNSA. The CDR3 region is CASSLIARQGLGTEAFF. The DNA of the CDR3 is TGTGCCAGCAGCTTAATAGCCAGACAGGGGTTGGGCACTGAAGCTTTCTTT.

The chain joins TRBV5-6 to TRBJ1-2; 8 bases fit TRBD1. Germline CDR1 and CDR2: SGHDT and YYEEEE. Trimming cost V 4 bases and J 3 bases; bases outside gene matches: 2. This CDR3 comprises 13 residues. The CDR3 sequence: CASSQQGDYGYTF. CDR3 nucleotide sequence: TGTGCCAGCAGCCAACAGGGGGACTATGGCTACACCTTC.

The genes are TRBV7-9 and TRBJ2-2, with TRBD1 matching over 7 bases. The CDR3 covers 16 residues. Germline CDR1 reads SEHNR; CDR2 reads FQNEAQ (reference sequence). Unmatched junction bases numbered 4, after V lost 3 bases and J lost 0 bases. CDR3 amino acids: CASSFRQGTNTGELFF. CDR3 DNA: TGTGCCAGCAGCTTCCGACAGGGTACGAACACCGGGGAGCTGTTTTTT.

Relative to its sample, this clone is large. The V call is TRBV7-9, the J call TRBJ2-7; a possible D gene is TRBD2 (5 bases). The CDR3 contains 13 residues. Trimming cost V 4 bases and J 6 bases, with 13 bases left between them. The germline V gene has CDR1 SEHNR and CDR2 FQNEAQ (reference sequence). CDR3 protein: CASSSSVGSEQYF. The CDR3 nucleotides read TGTGCCAGCAGCTCATCGGTAGGGAGCGAGCAGTACTTC. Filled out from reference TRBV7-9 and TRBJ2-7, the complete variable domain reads DTGVSQNPRHKITKRGQNVTFRCDPISEHNRLYWYRQTLGQGPEFLTYFQNEAQLEKSRLLSDRFSAERPKGSFSTLEIQRTEQGDSAMYLCASSSSVGSEQYFGPGTRLTVT.

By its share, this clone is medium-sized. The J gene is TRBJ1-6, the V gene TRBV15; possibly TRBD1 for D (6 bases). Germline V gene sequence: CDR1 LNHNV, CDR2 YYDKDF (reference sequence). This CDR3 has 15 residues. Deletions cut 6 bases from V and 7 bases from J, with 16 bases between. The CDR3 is CATSHGTSRNSPLHF. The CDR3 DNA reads TGTGCCACCAGTCATGGGACATCTAGAAATTCACCCCTCCACTTT.

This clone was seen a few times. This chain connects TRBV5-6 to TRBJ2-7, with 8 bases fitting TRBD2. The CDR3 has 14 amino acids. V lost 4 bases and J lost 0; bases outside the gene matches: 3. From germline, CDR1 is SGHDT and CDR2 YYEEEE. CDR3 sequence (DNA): TGTGCCAGCAGCCCCGGGACTAGCTCCTACGAGCAGTACTTC. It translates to CASSPGTSSYEQYF.